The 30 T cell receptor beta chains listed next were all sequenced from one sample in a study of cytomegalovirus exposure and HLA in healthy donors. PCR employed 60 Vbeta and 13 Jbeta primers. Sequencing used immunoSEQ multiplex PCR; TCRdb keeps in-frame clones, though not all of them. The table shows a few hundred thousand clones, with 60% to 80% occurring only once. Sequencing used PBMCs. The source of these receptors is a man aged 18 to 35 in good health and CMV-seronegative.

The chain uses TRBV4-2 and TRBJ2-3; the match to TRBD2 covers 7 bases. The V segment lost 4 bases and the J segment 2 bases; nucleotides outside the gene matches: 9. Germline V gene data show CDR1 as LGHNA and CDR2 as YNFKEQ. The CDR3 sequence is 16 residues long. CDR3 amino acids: CASSPSSAGVTDTQYF. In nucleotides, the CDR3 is TGTGCCAGCAGCCCTTCATCGGCGGGGGTCACAGATACGCAGTATTTT.

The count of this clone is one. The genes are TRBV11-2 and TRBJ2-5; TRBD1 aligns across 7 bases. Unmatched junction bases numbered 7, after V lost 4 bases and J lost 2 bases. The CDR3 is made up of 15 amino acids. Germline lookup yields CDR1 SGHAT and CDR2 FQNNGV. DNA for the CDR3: TGTGCCAGCAGCTCGGGACAGAGAAGTCAAGAGACCCAGTACTTC. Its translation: CASSSGQRSQETQYF.

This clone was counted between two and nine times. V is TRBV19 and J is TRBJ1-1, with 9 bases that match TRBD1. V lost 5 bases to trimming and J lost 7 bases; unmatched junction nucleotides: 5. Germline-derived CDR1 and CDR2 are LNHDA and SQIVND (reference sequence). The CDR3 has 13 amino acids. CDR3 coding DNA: TGTGCCAGTAGTTCGACAGGGGGGTGTGAAGCTTTCTTT. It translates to CASSSTGGCEAFF.

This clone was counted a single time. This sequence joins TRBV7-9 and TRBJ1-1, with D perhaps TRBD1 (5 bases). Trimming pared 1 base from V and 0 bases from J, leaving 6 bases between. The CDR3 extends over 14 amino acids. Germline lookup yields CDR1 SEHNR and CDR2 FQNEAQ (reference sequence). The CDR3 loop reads CASSLGGLNTEAFF. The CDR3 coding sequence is TGTGCCAGCAGCTTAGGGGGCCTGAACACTGAAGCTTTCTTT.

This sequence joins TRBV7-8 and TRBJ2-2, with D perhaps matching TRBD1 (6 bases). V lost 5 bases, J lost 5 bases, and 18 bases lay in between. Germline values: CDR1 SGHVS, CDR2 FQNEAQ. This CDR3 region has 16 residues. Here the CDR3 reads CASSPRTALRTGELFF. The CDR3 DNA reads TGTGCCAGCAGCCCAAGGACAGCCCTGAGAACCGGGGAGCTGTTTTTT. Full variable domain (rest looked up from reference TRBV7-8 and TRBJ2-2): GAGVSQSPRYKVAKRGQDVALRCDPISGHVSLFWYQQALGQGPEFLTYFQNEAQLDKSGLPSDRFFAERPEGSVSTLKIQRTQQEDSAVYLCASSPRTALRTGELFFGEGSRLTVL.

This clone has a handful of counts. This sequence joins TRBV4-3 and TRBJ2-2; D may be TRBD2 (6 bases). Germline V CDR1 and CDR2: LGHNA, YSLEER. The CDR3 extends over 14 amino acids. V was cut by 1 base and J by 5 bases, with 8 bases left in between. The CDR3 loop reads CASSQGSGTGELFF. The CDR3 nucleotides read TGCGCCAGCAGCCAAGGAAGCGGGACCGGGGAGCTGTTTTTT.

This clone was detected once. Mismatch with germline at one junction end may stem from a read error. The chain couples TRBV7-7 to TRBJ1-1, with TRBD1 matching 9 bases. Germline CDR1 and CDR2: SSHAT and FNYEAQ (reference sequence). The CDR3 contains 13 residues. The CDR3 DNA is TGTGCTAGCAGCTTGGACAGGGGAACTGAAGCTTTCTTT. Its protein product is CASSLDRGTEAFF.

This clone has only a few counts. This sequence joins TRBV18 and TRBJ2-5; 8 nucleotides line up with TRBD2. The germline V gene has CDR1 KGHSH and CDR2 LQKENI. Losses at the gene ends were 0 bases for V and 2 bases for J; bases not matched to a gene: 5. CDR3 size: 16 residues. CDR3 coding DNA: TGTGCCAGCTCACCACCCGGGACTAGGTTGCAAGAGACCCAGTACTTC. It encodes CASSPPGTRLQETQYF.

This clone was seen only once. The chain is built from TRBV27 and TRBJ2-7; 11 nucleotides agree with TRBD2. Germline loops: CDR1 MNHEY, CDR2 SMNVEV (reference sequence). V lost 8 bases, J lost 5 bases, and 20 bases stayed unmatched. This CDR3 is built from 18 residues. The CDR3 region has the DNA TGTGCCAGCTGCCTAGGCCCTGAAATAGCGGGAGGGTTGAACGAGCAGTACTTC. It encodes CASCLGPEIAGGLNEQYF.

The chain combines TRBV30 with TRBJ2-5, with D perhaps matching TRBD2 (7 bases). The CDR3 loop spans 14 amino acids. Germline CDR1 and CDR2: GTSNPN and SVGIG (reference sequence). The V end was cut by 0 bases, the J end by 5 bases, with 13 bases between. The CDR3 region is CAWSVLGGVETQYF. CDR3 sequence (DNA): TGTGCCTGGAGTGTACTAGGGGGGGTTGAGACCCAGTACTTC.

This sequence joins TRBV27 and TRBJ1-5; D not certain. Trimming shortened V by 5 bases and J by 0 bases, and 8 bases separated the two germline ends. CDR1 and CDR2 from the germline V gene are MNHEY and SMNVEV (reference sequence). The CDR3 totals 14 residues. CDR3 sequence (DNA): TGTGCCAGCAGTCGTCAGGATAGCAATCAGCCCCAGCATTTT. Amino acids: CASSRQDSNQPQHF.

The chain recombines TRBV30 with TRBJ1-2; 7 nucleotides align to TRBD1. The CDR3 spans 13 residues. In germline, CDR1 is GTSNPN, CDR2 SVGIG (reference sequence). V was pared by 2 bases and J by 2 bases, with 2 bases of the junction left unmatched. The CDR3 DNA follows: TGTGCCTGGAGTCTGACAGGGAACTATGGCTACACCTTC. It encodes CAWSLTGNYGYTF.

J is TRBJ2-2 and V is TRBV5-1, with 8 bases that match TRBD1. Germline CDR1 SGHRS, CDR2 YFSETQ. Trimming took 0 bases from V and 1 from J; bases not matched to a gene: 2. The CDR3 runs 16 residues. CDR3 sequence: CASSLAGQGNTGELFF. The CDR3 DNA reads TGCGCCAGCAGCTTGGCCGGACAGGGGAACACCGGGGAGCTGTTTTTT. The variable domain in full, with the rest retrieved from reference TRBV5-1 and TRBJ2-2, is KAGVTQTPRYLIKTRGQQVTLSCSPISGHRSVSWYQQTPGQGLQFLFEYFSETQRNKGNFPGRFSGRQFSNSRSEMNVSTLELGDSALYLCASSLAGQGNTGELFFGEGSRLTVL.

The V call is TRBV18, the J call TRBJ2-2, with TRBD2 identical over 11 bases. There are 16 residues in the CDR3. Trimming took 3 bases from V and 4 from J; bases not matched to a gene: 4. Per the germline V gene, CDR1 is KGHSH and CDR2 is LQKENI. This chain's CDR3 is CASSPTSGDPTGELFF. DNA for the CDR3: TGTGCCAGCTCACCGACTAGCGGGGACCCCACCGGGGAGCTGTTTTTT. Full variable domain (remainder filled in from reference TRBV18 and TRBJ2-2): NAGVMQNPRHLVRRRGQEARLRCSPMKGHSHVYWYRQLPEEGLKFMVYLQKENIIDESGMPKERFSAEFPKEGPSILRIQQVVRGDSAAYFCASSPTSGDPTGELFFGEGSRLTVL.

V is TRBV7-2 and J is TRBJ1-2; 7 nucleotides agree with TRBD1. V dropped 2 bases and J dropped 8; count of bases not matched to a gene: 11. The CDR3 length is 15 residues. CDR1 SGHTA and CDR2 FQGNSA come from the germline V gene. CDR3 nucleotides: TGTGCCAGCAGCTTAATCGTAGGGGACAGCCGCGGCTACACCTTC. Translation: CASSLIVGDSRGYTF.

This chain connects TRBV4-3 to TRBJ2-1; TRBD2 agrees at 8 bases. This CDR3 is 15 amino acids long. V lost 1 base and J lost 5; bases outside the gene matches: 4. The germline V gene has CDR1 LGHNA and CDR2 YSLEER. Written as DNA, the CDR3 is TGCGCCAGCAGCCAAGCGGGAGGGAGGGACAATGAGCAGTTCTTC. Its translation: CASSQAGGRDNEQFF.

The CDR3 sequence: CASSRQGLDGYTF. CDR3 DNA: TGTGCCAGCAGCCGACAGGGGTTGGATGGCTACACCTTC. The rearrangement joins TRBV11-3 to TRBJ1-2, with 8 nucleotides matching TRBD1. With 5 bases clipped from V and 6 bases from J, the junction kept 5 bases outside the gene matches. Germline values: CDR1 SGHNT, CDR2 YENEEA. The CDR3 runs to 13 residues.

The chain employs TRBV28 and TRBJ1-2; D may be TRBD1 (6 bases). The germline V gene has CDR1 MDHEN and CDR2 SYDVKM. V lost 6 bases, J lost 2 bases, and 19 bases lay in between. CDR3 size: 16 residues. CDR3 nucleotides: TGTGCCAGCAGCCCATGGGGGAGTAGGGGGAACTATGGCTACACCTTC. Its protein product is CASSPWGSRGNYGYTF.

The CDR3 DNA reads TGTGCCAGCAGCGTAGATGACAGGGGGGTTTACAATGAGCAGTTCTTC. It specifies CASSVDDRGVYNEQFF. The V call is TRBV9, the J call TRBJ2-1; TRBD1 agrees at 9 bases. V was pared by 0 bases and J by 4 bases, with 5 bases of the junction left unmatched. The CDR3 loop spans 16 amino acids. The germline CDR1 and CDR2 sequences are SGDLS and YYNGEE.

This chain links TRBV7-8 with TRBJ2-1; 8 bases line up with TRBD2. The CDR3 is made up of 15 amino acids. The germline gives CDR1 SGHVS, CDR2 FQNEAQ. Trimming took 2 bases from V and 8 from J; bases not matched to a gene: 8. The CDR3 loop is CASSLLGRAPDEQFF. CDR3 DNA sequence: TGTGCCAGCAGCTTACTCGGGAGGGCCCCGGATGAGCAGTTCTTC. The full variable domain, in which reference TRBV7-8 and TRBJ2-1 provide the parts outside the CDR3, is GAGVSQSPRYKVAKRGQDVALRCDPISGHVSLFWYQQALGQGPEFLTYFQNEAQLDKSGLPSDRFFAERPEGSVSTLKIQRTQQEDSAVYLCASSLLGRAPDEQFFGPGTRLTVL.

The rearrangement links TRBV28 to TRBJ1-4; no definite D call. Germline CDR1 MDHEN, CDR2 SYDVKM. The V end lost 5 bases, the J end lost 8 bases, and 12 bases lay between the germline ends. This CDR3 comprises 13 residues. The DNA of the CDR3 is TGTGCCAGCAGTGCCAATTTTGCGGAAAAACTGTTTTTT. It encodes CASSANFAEKLFF.

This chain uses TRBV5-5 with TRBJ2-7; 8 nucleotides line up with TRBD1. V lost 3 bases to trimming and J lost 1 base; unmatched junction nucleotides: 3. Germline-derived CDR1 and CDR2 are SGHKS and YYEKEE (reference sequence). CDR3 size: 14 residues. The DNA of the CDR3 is TGTGCCAGCAGCTGGACAGGGACTTCCTACGAGCAGTACTTC. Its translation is CASSWTGTSYEQYF. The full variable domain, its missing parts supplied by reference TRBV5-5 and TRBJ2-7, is DAGVTQSPTHLIKTRGQQVTLRCSPISGHKSVSWYQQVLGQGPQFIFQYYEKEERGRGNFPDRFSARQFPNYSSELNVNALLLGDSALYLCASSWTGTSYEQYFGPGTRLTVT.

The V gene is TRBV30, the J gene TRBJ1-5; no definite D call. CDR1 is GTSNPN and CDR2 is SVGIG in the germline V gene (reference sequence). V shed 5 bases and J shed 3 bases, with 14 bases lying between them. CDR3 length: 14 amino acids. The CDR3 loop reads CAWGGEGNNQPQHF. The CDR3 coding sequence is TGTGCCTGGGGCGGGGAGGGCAACAATCAGCCCCAGCATTTT.

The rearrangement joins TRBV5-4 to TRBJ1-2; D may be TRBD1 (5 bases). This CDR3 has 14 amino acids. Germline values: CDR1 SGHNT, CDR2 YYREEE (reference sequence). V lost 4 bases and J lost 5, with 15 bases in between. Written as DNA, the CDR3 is TGTGCCAGCAGCGCGGACATTTTGGGGTATGGCTACACCTTC. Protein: CASSADILGYGYTF.

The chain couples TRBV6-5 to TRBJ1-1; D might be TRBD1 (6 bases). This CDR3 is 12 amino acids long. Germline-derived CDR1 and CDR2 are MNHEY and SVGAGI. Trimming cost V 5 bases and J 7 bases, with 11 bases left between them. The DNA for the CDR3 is TGTGCCAGCAGTCCCCAGGGGCTTGAAGCTTTCTTT. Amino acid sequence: CASSPQGLEAFF.

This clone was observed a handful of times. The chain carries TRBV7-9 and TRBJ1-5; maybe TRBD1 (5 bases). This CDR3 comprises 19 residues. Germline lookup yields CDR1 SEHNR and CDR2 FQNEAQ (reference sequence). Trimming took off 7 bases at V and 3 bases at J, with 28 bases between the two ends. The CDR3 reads CASTTSFSGYPTVNQPQHF. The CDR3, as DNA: TGTGCCAGCACCACCTCTTTTTCCGGATACCCGACAGTCAATCAGCCCCAGCATTTT.

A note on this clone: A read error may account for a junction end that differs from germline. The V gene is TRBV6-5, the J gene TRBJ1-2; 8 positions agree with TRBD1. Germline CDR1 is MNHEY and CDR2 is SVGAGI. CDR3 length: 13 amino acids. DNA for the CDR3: TGTGCCAGCAGAAAGGGACAGGACTACGGCTACACCTTC. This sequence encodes CASRKGQDYGYTF.

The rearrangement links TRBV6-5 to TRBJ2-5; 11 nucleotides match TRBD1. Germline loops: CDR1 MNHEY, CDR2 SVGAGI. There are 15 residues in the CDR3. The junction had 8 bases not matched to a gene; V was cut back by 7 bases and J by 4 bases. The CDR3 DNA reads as TGTGCCAGCATGATGGACAGGGGGCGGCGAGAGACCCAGTACTTC. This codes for CASMMDRGRRETQYF.

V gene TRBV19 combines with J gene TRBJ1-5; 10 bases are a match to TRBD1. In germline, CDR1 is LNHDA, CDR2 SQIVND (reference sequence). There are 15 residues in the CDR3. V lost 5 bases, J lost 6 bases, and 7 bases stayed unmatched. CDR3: CASSLGQGDPQPQHF. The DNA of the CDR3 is TGTGCCAGTAGTCTTGGACAGGGGGACCCTCAGCCCCAGCATTTT.

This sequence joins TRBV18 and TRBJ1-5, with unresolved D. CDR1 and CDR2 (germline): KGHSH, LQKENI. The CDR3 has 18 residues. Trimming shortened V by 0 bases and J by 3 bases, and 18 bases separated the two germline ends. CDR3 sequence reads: CASSPPGARVRPNQPQHF. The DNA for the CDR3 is TGTGCCAGCTCACCACCGGGTGCGAGGGTTCGTCCCAATCAGCCCCAGCATTTT.